The source of this T cell receptor (beta chain) is a study of blood T cell repertoires in COVID-19. Study-wide context: T cells, B-cell-depleted T cells, or PBMCs supplied cDNA or gDNA.

Trimming shortened V by 3 bases and J by 7 bases, and 10 bases separated the two germline ends. CDR1 and CDR2 from the germline V gene are MDHEN and SYDVKM. CDR3 length: 12 residues. Participants were placed into cohorts based on the clinical history they reported. In the original analysis: Reference gene primers were amplified, and this amplification served to estimate nucleated cell counts. The method was immunoSEQ multiplex PCR; TCRdb's version includes in-frame clones alone and lacks a portion of them. For V, J and clone size, that table is used; D and trimming come from the DNA. The sample contains 400,000 to 500,000 clones, about 88% of which appear only once.

This TCR was sampled from a woman aged 18-29 years who had been exposed to COVID-19. The gene calls are TRBV28 and TRBJ2-7, with a tentative D call TRBD2 (5 bases). Sequenced input: PBMCs or T cells enriched from blood (not recorded which). CDR3 bases: TGTGCCAGCAGTTTGGTCCGGGATGAGCAGTACTTC. It encodes CASSLVRDEQYF.